This record concerns one T cell receptor (beta chain) sequence. Its antigen remains unidentified. Healthy bone marrow donors made up the donors. The CDR3 has 11 amino acids. V was shortened by 5 bases and J by 2 bases, with 5 bases between the two germline ends. Germline V gives CDR1 DFQATT, CDR2 SNEGSKA (reference sequence). The sample is drawn from a study of cytomegalovirus exposure and HLA in healthy donors. Study observations and caveats: Overall, approximately 180 TCR beta chains were annotated as cytomegalovirus-associated. Among the CMV-associated chains, a few were confirmed in vitro as specific for CMV antigens.

This PCR relied on a set of 60 Vbeta primers and 13 Jbeta primers. Clones were sequenced by immunoSEQ multiplex PCR, and TCRdb holds only the in-frame ones, with some missing. Among 150,000 to 200,000 clones, about four fifths were seen once, and the ten largest hold around 1.6%. V is TRBV20-1 and J is TRBJ2-3; D unclear. Sequences were obtained from PBMCs. The sequence was collected from a woman in her forties or fifties in good health and CMV-seronegative. The CDR3, as DNA: TGCAGTGCTTTCTACACAGATACGCAGTATTTT. Translated, it gives CSAFYTDTQYF.